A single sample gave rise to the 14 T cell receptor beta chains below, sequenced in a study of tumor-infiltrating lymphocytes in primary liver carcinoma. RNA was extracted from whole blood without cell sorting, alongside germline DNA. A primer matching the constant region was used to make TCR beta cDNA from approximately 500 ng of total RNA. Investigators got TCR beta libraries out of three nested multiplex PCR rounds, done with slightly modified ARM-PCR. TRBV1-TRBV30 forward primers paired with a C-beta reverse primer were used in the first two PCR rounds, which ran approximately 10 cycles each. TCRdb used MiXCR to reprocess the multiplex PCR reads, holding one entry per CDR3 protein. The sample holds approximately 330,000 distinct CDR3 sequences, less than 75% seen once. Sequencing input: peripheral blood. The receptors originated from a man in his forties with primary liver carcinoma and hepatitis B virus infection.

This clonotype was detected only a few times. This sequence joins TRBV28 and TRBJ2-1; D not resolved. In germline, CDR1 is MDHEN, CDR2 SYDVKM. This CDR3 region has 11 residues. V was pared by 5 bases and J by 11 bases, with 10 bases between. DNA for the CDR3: TGTGCCAGCAGTCCCCAGGCCAAGCAGTTCTTC. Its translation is CASSPQAKQFF.

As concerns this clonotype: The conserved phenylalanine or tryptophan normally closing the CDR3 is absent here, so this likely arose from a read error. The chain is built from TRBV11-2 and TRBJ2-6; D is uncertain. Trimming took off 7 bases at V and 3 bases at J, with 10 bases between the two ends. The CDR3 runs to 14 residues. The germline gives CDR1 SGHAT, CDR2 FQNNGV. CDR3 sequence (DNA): TGTGCCAGCACAGTGGATGGTGGGGCCAACGTCCTGACTTTA. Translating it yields CASTVDGGANVLTL.

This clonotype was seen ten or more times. CDR3 in amino acids: CASSLPRLGQEETQYF. CDR3 sequence (DNA): TGTGCCAGCAGTTTACCCAGACTAGGCCAGGAGGAGACCCAGTACTTC. The chain couples TRBV12-3 or TRBV12-4 to TRBJ2-5, with D maybe TRBD2 (6 bases). Trimming shortened V by 2 bases and J by 5 bases, and 18 bases separated the two germline ends. The CDR3 totals 16 residues.

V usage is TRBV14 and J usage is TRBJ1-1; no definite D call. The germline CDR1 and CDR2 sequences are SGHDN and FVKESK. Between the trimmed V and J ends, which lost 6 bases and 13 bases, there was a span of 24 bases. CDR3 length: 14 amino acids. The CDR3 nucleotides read TGTGCCAGCAGTACCCCTGACCGGGCCCATCAAGTTTTCTTT. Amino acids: CASSTPDRAHQVFF.

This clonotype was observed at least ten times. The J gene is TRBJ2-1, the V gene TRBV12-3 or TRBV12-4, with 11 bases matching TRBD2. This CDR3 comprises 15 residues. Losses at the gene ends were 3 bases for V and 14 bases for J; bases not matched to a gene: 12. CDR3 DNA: TGTGCCAGCAGTTTGACCGGGACTAGCGGACCCTGGGAGTTCTTC. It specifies CASSLTGTSGPWEFF.

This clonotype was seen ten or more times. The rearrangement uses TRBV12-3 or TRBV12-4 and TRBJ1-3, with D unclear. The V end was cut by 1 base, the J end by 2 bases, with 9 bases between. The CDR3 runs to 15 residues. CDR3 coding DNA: TGTGCCAGCAGTTTAGTCGGGCAGACTGGAAACACCATATATTTT. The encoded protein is CASSLVGQTGNTIYF.

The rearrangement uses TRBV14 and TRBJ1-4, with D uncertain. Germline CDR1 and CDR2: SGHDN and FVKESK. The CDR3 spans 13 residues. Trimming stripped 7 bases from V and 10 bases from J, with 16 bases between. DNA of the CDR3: TGTGCCAGCACCTACTCCTTCCAAGGAAAACTGTTTTTT. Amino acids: CASTYSFQGKLFF.

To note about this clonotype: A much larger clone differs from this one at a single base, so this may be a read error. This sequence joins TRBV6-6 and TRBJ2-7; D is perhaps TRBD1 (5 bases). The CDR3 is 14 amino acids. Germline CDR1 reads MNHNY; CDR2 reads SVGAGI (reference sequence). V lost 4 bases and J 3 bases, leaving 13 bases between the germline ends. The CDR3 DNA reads TGTGCCAGCAGTTCCCCGACAGTAGTCTACGAGCAGTACTTC. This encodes CASSSPTVVYEQYF.

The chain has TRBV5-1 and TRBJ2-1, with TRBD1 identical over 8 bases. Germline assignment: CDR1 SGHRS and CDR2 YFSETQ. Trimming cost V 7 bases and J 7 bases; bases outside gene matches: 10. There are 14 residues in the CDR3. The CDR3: CASGVIQGANEQFF. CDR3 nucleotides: TGCGCCAGCGGCGTTATTCAGGGGGCAAATGAGCAGTTCTTC.

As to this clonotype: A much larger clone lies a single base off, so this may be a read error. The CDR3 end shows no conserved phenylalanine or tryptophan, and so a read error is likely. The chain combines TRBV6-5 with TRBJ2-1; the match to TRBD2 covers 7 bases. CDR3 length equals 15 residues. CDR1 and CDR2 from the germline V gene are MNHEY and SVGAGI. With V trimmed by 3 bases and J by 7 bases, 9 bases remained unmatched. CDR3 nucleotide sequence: TGTGCCAGCAGTTATAACGGGGGAGGGTTAAATGAGCAGTTCTCC. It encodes CASSYNGGGLNEQFS.

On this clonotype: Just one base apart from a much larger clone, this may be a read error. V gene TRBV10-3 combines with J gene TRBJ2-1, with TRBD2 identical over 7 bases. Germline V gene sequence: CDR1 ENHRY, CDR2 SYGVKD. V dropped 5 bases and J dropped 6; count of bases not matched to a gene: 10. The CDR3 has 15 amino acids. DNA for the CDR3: TGTGCCATCAGTTCCGGGACTAACGGGACCAATGAGCAGTTCTTC. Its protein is CAISSGTNGTNEQFF.

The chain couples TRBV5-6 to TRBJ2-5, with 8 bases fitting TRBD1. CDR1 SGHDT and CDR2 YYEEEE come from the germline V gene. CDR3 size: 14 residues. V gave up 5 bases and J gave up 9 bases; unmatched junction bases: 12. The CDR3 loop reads CASRVTAGGMAQYF. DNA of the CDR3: TGTGCCAGCAGAGTGACGGCAGGGGGCATGGCCCAGTACTTC.

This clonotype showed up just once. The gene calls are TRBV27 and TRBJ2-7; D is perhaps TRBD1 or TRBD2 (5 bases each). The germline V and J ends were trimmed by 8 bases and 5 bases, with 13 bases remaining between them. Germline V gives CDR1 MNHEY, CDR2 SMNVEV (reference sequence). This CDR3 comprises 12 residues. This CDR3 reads CASQGETHEQYF. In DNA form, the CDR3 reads TGTGCCAGCCAGGGAGAGACCCACGAGCAGTACTTC.

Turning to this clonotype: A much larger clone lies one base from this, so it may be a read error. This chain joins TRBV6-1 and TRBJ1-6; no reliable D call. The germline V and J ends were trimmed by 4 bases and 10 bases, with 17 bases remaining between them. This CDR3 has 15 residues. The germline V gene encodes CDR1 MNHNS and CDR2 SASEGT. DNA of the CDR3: TGTGCCAGCAGTGCCCTCGGAGAGGGCGGCTCACCCCTCCACTTT. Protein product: CASSALGEGGSPLHF.